These 32 T cell receptor beta chains share one sample of origin, sequenced in a study of low-dose radiotherapy and immunotherapy resistance in tumors. Priming of first-strand cDNA relied on TRAV- and TRBV-specific primers (covering alpha and beta chains). With a constant-region primer and a V-primer adapter, TCRs were subjected to about 20 PCR cycles of amplification. A single record per CDR3 protein comes from TCRdb applying MiXCR to the reads. The sample lists approximately 84,000 distinct CDR3 sequences; over 15% were seen once. Time point reported: before trial treatment. This specimen was PBMCs, taken before treatment. The receptors derive from a male donor with prostate cancer.

In its sample, this clonotype was seen many times. This chain uses TRBV6-4 with TRBJ1-2; TRBD1 matches 9 bases. The CDR3 is 15 amino acids. V gave up 2 bases and J gave up 7 bases; unmatched junction bases: 8. The germline CDR1 and CDR2 sequences are MRHNA and SNTAGT. The CDR3 DNA sequence: TGTGCCAGCAGTGACACGGGACAGGGCGTGGGTGGCTACACCTTC. Residues: CASSDTGQGVGGYTF.

The chain combines TRBV6-1 with TRBJ1-3; 9 bases agree with TRBD1. The ends lost 5 bases at V and 1 base at J; junction bases unmatched: 9. This CDR3 comprises 17 residues. The germline CDR1 and CDR2 sequences are MNHNS and SASEGT. The CDR3 coding sequence is TGTGCCAGCAGTAGAGAACCCGGACAGGGGTCTGGAAACACCATATATTTT. The encoded protein is CASSREPGQGSGNTIYF.

In its sample, this clonotype was seen once. The V and J genes are TRBV7-9 and TRBJ2-7; no clear D. V lost 1 base and J lost 4, with 14 bases in between. CDR1 is SEHNR and CDR2 is FQNEAQ in the germline V gene (reference sequence). The CDR3 has 15 amino acids. The CDR3 nucleotides read TGTGCCAGCAGCTTAGTTTCAGACGGCTTATACGAGCAGTACTTC. Protein: CASSLVSDGLYEQYF.

This clonotype was counted at least ten times. The chain couples TRBV3-1 to TRBJ2-3; maybe TRBD2 (6 bases). The CDR3 covers 15 residues. CDR1 and CDR2 (germline): LGHDT, YNNKEL (reference sequence). V gave up 2 bases and J gave up 5 bases, with 14 bases separating them. The chain's CDR3 is CASSQTIGGGDTQYF. In DNA, the CDR3 is TGTGCCAGCAGCCAAACTATCGGGGGTGGAGATACGCAGTATTTT.

This clonotype was detected only once. This chain joins TRBV6-6 and TRBJ1-2; D not certain. Germline V gene data show CDR1 as MNHNY and CDR2 as SVGAGI (reference sequence). Between the trimmed V and J ends, which lost 7 bases and 4 bases, there was a span of 16 bases. This CDR3 has 14 residues. This CDR3 reads CASTPGAASYGYTF. CDR3 nucleotide sequence: TGTGCCAGCACCCCAGGCGCGGCAAGCTATGGCTACACCTTC.

Many counts were recorded for this clonotype. This chain uses TRBV2 with TRBJ1-6; D unclear. The CDR3 is 13 residues long. CDR1 is SNHLY, CDR2 FYNNEI, per germline. V was clipped by 3 bases and J by 8 bases, with 8 bases between them. This CDR3 reads CASSDYLDSPLHF. The CDR3 nucleotides are TGTGCCAGCAGTGACTATTTGGATTCACCCCTCCACTTT. Together with reference TRBV2 and TRBJ1-6, the CDR3 gives the full variable domain: EPEVTQTPSHQVTQMGQEVILRCVPISNHLYFYWYRQILGQKVEFLVSFYNNEISEKSEIFDDQFSVERPDGSNFTLKIRSTKLEDSAMYFCASSDYLDSPLHFGNGTRLTVT.

In its sample, this clonotype was seen many times. The J gene is TRBJ2-2, the V gene TRBV6-2 or TRBV6-3; D is unresolved. The CDR3 spans 14 residues. The germline V and J ends were trimmed by 8 bases and 1 base, with 11 bases remaining between them. Germline V gives CDR1 MNHEY, CDR2 SVGEGT. The chain's CDR3 is CASARVGNTGELFF. The CDR3 nucleotides are TGTGCCAGCGCAAGGGTTGGGAACACCGGGGAGCTGTTTTTT.

This clonotype was picked up a small number of times. Since a far larger clone is one base different, this is likely a read error. This chain links TRBV6-5 with TRBJ2-2; D possibly uses TRBD1 or TRBD2 (5 bases each). The CDR3 loop spans 16 amino acids. CDR1 and CDR2 (germline): MNHEY, SVGAGI. The CDR3: CANSGLGTSNTGELFF. The CDR3 nucleotides read TGTGCCAACAGTGGTTTAGGGACCTCGAACACCGGGGAGCTGTTTTTT.

This clonotype came up many times. This chain connects TRBV4-1 to TRBJ2-7, with a tentative D call TRBD2 (6 bases). Germline V gene sequence: CDR1 MGHRA, CDR2 YSYEKL. The CDR3 runs 15 residues. V shed 1 base and J shed 2 bases, with 12 bases lying between them. CDR3 loop: CASSQGPGLTYEQYF. As DNA, the CDR3 is TGCGCCAGCAGCCAAGGCCCGGGACTTACCTACGAGCAGTACTTC.

The sample holds many counts of this clonotype. This chain joins TRBV27 and TRBJ1-6; 9 nucleotides agree with TRBD1. After removal of 10 bases from V and 9 bases from J, the junction contained 10 bases not matched to a gene. The CDR3 covers 14 residues. CDR1 MNHEY and CDR2 SMNVEV come from the germline V gene (reference sequence). The CDR3 sequence: CAKPGQGRISPLHF. The CDR3 DNA is TGTGCCAAACCTGGACAGGGGAGGATTTCACCCCTCCACTTT.

Concerning this clonotype itself: Germline and junction disagree at one end, which may indicate a read error. The J gene is TRBJ1-2, the V gene TRBV27, with TRBD1 matching over 8 bases. Germline CDR1 is MNHEY and CDR2 is SMNVEV (reference sequence). This CDR3 contains 17 residues. The chain's CDR3 is CASSISLIQGANYGYTF. In DNA, the CDR3 is TGTGCCAGCAGTATATCCCTCATCCAGGGGGCCAACTATGGCTACACCTTC.

Ten or more counts support this clonotype. V is TRBV6-6 and J is TRBJ2-3; 14 bases map to TRBD2. The CDR3 runs 17 residues. The trim removed 6 bases at V and 2 bases at J, leaving 7 bases unmatched. The germline V gene encodes CDR1 MNHNY and CDR2 SVGAGI (reference sequence). CDR3 DNA: TGTGCCAGCAGACGACTAGCGGGGGGGCCGGACACAGATACGCAGTATTTT. Its protein is CASRRLAGGPDTDTQYF.

As to this clonotype: A read error may explain this, as a much larger clone is one base away. The chain combines TRBV20-1 with TRBJ1-1; the match to TRBD1 covers 7 bases. The CDR3 has 12 amino acids. Germline CDR1 and CDR2: DFQATT and SNEGSKA (reference sequence). J lost 4 bases, V lost 5 bases, and 4 bases had no gene match. In DNA, the CDR3 is TGCAGTGCTTCAACAGGGGTCACTGAAGCTTTCTTT. It specifies CSASTGVTEAFF.

This clonotype was counted many times. V gene TRBV3-1 combines with J gene TRBJ2-1, with D perhaps matching TRBD2 (5 bases). Germline values: CDR1 LGHDT, CDR2 YNNKEL (reference sequence). The CDR3 sequence is 13 residues long. Between the trimmed V and J ends, which lost 3 bases and 8 bases, there was a span of 11 bases. The DNA of the CDR3 is TGTGCCAGCAGCCAGGATTGGCGGGATGAGCAGTTCTTC. Translated, it gives CASSQDWRDEQFF.

This chain joins TRBV19 and TRBJ1-5, with D maybe TRBD1 (6 bases). Trimming left V 8 bases short and J 2 bases short, with 13 bases between. The CDR3 spans 14 residues. Per germline, CDR1 LNHDA and CDR2 SQIVND (reference sequence). The CDR3 region has the DNA TGTGCCAGTGGACAAGGGGGGGGCAATCAGCCCCAGCATTTT. It specifies CASGQGGGNQPQHF.

This clonotype showed up many times. The chain carries TRBV6-2 or TRBV6-3 and TRBJ2-3; TRBD2 agrees at 14 bases. V trimming: 6 bases; J trimming: 6 bases; junction bases outside the gene matches: 11. Germline V lookup: CDR1 MNHEY, CDR2 SVGEGT. This CDR3 is 17 amino acids long. The DNA for the CDR3 is TGTGCCAGCAGCCCCGGGACTAGCGGGGGCGCATCGGATACGCAGTATTTT. Its translation: CASSPGTSGGASDTQYF.

V and J are TRBV10-2 and TRBJ2-2; no definite D call. V was cut by 8 bases and J by 3 bases, with 16 bases left in between. Germline V gene sequence: CDR1 WSHSY, CDR2 SAAADI. The CDR3 sequence is 15 residues long. CDR3 residues: CASHEVTWDTGELFF. CDR3 coding DNA: TGCGCCAGCCATGAGGTCACCTGGGACACCGGGGAGCTGTTTTTT.

This clonotype was observed many times. The genes are TRBV19 and TRBJ2-7, with TRBD1 identical over 9 bases. J lost 5 bases, V lost 6 bases, and 5 bases had no gene match. This CDR3 spans 13 amino acids. The germline V gene has CDR1 LNHDA and CDR2 SQIVND (reference sequence). DNA of the CDR3: TGTGCCAGTAGCCCACAGGGGGCGGACGAGCAGTACTTC. Its protein product is CASSPQGADEQYF.

In this sample, this clonotype turned up many times. The rearrangement uses TRBV14 and TRBJ2-7, with D unclear. In germline, CDR1 is SGHDN, CDR2 FVKESK. The CDR3 contains 15 residues. V was shortened by 0 bases and J by 3 bases, with 12 bases between the two germline ends. The CDR3, as DNA: TGTGCCAGCAGCCAAGATTCCATGGGCCTCTACGAGCAGTACTTC. It codes for CASSQDSMGLYEQYF.

In the case of this clonotype: Only one base separates this from a far larger clonotype, so it likely reflects a read error. The rearrangement links TRBV5-6 to TRBJ2-1; D is ambiguous. Trimming cost V 2 bases and J 10 bases, with 13 bases left between them. Germline V gene data show CDR1 as SGHDT and CDR2 as YYEEEE. The CDR3 extends over 13 amino acids. CDR3 DNA: TGTGCCAGCAGCTTAACCATCTCCTACGAGCAGTTCTTC. Translated: CASSLTISYEQFF.

Ten or more counts support this clonotype. This rearrangement joins TRBV9 to TRBJ2-3; 11 bases are a match to TRBD2. The CDR3 covers 18 residues. Germline-derived CDR1 and CDR2 are SGDLS and YYNGEE. With V trimmed by 0 bases and J by 0 bases, 6 bases remained unmatched. The CDR3 DNA follows: TGTGCCAGCAGCGTAGGGCTAGCGGGGGGCTCTAGCACAGATACGCAGTATTTT. This sequence encodes CASSVGLAGGSSTDTQYF.

This clonotype was observed at least ten times. The chain combines TRBV19 with TRBJ2-7; D gene uncertain. Germline-derived CDR1 and CDR2 are LNHDA and SQIVND (reference sequence). V lost 10 bases to trimming and J lost 1 base, with 11 bases between them. The CDR3 covers 12 residues. CDR3 protein: CATLDGSYEQYF. For the CDR3, the DNA is TGTGCCACCTTAGACGGATCCTACGAGCAGTACTTC.

Comment on this clonotype: Only one base separates this from a far larger clonotype, so it likely reflects a read error. V gene TRBV6-5 combines with J gene TRBJ2-3, with D uncertain. The J call may be in error: the DNA end matches TRBJ1-5 better. Germline V lookup: CDR1 MNHEY, CDR2 SVGAGI. The CDR3 consists of 14 residues. Here the CDR3 reads CARAARQSTDTQHF. In nucleotides, the CDR3 is TGTGCCAGGGCGGCTCGGCAGAGCACAGATACGCAGCATTTT.

Ten or more counts support this clonotype. This sequence joins TRBV6-5 and TRBJ2-3, with TRBD2 matching 9 bases. The CDR3 runs 17 residues. V shed 5 bases and J 6 bases; nucleotides not matched to a gene: 15. Germline V gene lookup returns CDR1 MNHEY and CDR2 SVGAGI. CDR3 loop: CASSPPTSAAGGDTQYF. As DNA, the CDR3 is TGTGCCAGCAGTCCCCCGACTAGCGCGGCGGGGGGGGATACGCAGTATTTT.

The table lists this clonotype with a few counts. The gene calls are TRBV3-1 and TRBJ1-5, with 9 bases fitting TRBD1. CDR1 and CDR2 (germline): LGHDT, YNNKEL (reference sequence). V gave up 1 base and J gave up 7 bases; unmatched junction bases: 2. The CDR3 is made up of 14 amino acids. The CDR3 sequence: CASSQGQGGQPQHF. The CDR3 DNA follows: TGTGCCAGCAGCCAAGGACAGGGGGGACAGCCCCAGCATTTT.

The chain employs TRBV9 and TRBJ1-1; D remains ambiguous. The length of the CDR3 is 15 residues. Germline lookup yields CDR1 SGDLS and CDR2 YYNGEE. Trimming stripped 0 bases from V and 4 bases from J, with 13 bases between. The CDR3 is CASSVGGTPGTEAFF. The CDR3 nucleotides read TGTGCCAGCAGCGTAGGAGGAACCCCGGGCACTGAAGCTTTCTTT.

There are many counts of this clonotype. The chain joins TRBV18 to TRBJ1-1; 7 bases are a match to TRBD1. V shed 4 bases, J shed 1 base, and the junction held 9 bases outside the gene matches. The CDR3 has 16 amino acids. CDR1 and CDR2 (germline): KGHSH, LQKENI. CDR3: CASSLGTAGANTEAFF. CDR3 nucleotide sequence: TGTGCCAGCTCACTTGGGACAGCCGGGGCGAACACTGAAGCTTTCTTT.

This clonotype was observed at least ten times. This sequence joins TRBV14 and TRBJ1-3; TRBD1 might be the D (5 bases). The V gene lost 1 base and the J gene lost 0 bases, with 13 bases spanning the gap. Germline CDR1 and CDR2: SGHDN and FVKESK. The CDR3 sequence is 17 residues long. The CDR3 DNA follows: TGTGCCAGCAGCCAAGGGCAGGGCAGATTCTCTGGAAACACCATATATTTT. Its translation: CASSQGQGRFSGNTIYF.

In its sample, this clonotype was seen many times. The chain uses TRBV19 and TRBJ1-1; tentatively, D is TRBD1 (5 bases). This CDR3 region has 16 residues. Deletions cut 11 bases from V and 7 bases from J, with 29 bases between. Germline loops: CDR1 LNHDA, CDR2 SQIVND (reference sequence). DNA for the CDR3: TGTGCCGGCCATCGAGGACGCGTCCGGGGGGTGGTTGAAGCTTTCTTT. Amino acid sequence: CAGHRGRVRGVVEAFF. The full variable domain, in which reference TRBV19 and TRBJ1-1 provide the parts outside the CDR3, is DGGITQSPKYLFRKEGQNVTLSCEQNLNHDAMYWYRQDPGQGLRLIYYSQIVNDFQKGDIAEGYSVSREKKESFPLTVTSAQKNPTAFYLCAGHRGRVRGVVEAFFGQGTRLTVV.

This clonotype was counted many times. The chain is built from TRBV25-1 and TRBJ2-2, with 8 bases that match TRBD1. This CDR3 comprises 17 residues. The V segment lost 2 bases and the J segment 4 bases; nucleotides outside the gene matches: 9. The germline V gene encodes CDR1 MGHDK and CDR2 SYGVNS. The CDR3 DNA reads TGTGCCAGCAGTGAAGGGCTGGACAGGGCCCCCACCGGGGAGCTGTTTTTT. This codes for CASSEGLDRAPTGELFF.

The table lists this clonotype with many counts. The rearrangement joins TRBV5-1 to TRBJ1-4; D perhaps matches TRBD1 (6 bases). The ends were cut back, 1 base at V and 8 bases at J, with 12 bases in the middle. Germline V gene lookup returns CDR1 SGHRS and CDR2 YFSETQ. This CDR3 has 14 amino acids. The CDR3 DNA follows: TGCGCCAGCAGCTTGCCAGGGGTAGGAGAAAAACTGTTTTTT. It yields the protein CASSLPGVGEKLFF.

This clonotype came up many times. The J gene is TRBJ1-1, the V gene TRBV30; D is undetermined. Germline V lookup: CDR1 GTSNPN, CDR2 SVGIG (reference sequence). V shed 3 bases and J shed 1 base, with 3 bases lying between them. The CDR3 loop spans 11 amino acids. The CDR3 here is CAWRRNTEAFF. The CDR3 DNA sequence: TGTGCCTGGAGAAGGAACACTGAAGCTTTCTTT.